This TCR beta chain was identified in a study of blood T cell repertoires in COVID-19. Study in general: COVID-19 samples, acute and convalescent, were from the United States, Italy and Spain. Nucleic acid was either cDNA or gDNA, and it came from T cells, B-cell-depleted T cells, or PBMCs.

Source study methods: The assay estimated nucleated cells by amplifying reference gene primers. The protocol was immunoSEQ multiplex PCR, while the TCRdb copy is restricted to in-frame clones and leaves out a portion. V and J calls and clone size follow that table, whereas D and trimming were derived from the DNA. The data contain roughly 70,000 clones, about 91% of them singletons. Germline V CDR1 and CDR2: LNHDA, SQIVND (reference sequence). This CDR3 spans 15 amino acids. J gave up 2 bases and V 5 bases, and 6 bases lay outside the gene matches. This receptor was identified in a human donor with active COVID-19. The donor label of this sample is uncertain. The chain joins TRBV19 to TRBJ1-2; 9 bases align to TRBD1. The material sequenced was peripheral blood. The CDR3 sequence is CASSPGQGRNYGYTF. CDR3 sequence (DNA): TGTGCCAGTAGTCCAGGACAGGGGAGAAACTATGGCTACACCTTC. The whole variable domain, remainder taken from reference TRBV19 and TRBJ1-2, is DGGITQSPKYLFRKEGQNVTLSCEQNLNHDAMYWYRQDPGQGLRLIYYSQIVNDFQKGDIAEGYSVSREKKESFPLTVTSAQKNPTAFYLCASSPGQGRNYGYTFGSGTRLTVV.